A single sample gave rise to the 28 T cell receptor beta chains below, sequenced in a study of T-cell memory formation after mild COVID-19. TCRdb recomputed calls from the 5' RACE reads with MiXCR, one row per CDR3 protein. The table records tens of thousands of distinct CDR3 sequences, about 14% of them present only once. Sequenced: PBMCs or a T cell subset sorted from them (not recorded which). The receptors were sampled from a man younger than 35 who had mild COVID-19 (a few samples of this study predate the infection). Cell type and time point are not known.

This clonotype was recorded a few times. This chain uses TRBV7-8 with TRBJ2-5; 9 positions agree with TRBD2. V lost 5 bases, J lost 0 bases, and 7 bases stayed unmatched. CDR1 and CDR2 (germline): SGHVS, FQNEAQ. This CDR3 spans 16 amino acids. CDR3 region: CASSRRAGGYQETQYF. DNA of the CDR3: TGTGCCAGCAGCCGCCGAGCGGGGGGCTACCAAGAGACCCAGTACTTC.

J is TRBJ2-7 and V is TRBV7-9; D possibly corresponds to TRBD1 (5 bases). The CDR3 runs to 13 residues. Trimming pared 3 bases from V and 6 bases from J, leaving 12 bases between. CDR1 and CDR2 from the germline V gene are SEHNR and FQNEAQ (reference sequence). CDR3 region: CASSFSGRVEQYV. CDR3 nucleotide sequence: TGTGCCAGCAGCTTTTCCGGCAGGGTCGAGCAGTACGTC.

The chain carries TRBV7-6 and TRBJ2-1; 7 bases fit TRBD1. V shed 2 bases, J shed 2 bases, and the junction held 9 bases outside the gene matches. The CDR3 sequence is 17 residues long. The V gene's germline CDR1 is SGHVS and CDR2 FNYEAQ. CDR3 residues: CASSLSARDSTYNEQFF. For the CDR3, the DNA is TGTGCCAGCAGCTTATCAGCCCGGGACAGCACCTACAATGAGCAGTTCTTC.

CDR3: CASSFPYWIRGTDTQYF. CDR3 in DNA: TGTGCCAGCAGCTTTCCATATTGGATCCGGGGCACAGATACGCAGTATTTT. The V call is TRBV7-9, the J call TRBJ2-3; D gene ambiguous. V gave up 3 bases and J gave up 1 base, with 17 bases separating them. From germline, CDR1 is SEHNR and CDR2 FQNEAQ (reference sequence). The CDR3 is made up of 17 amino acids.

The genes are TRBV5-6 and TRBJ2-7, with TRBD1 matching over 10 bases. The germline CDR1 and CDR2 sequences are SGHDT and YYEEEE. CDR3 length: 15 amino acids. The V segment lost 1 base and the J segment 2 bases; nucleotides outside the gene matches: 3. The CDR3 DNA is TGTGCCAGCAGCTTGATGGGACAGGGGCCCTACGAGCAGTACTTC. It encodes CASSLMGQGPYEQYF.

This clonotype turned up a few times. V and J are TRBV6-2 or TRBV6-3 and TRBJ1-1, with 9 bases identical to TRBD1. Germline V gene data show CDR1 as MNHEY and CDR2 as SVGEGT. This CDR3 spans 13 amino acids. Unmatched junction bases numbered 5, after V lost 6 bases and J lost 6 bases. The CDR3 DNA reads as TGTGCCAGCAGGACAGGGGGATACGCTGAAGCTTTCTTT. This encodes CASRTGGYAEAFF.

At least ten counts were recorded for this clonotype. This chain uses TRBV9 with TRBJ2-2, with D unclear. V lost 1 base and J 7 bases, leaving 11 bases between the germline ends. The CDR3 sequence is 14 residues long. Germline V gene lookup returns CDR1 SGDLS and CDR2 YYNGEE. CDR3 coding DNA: TGTGCCAGCAGCGTATTTGGTTCCGGCGGGGAGCTGTTTTTT. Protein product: CASSVFGSGGELFF.

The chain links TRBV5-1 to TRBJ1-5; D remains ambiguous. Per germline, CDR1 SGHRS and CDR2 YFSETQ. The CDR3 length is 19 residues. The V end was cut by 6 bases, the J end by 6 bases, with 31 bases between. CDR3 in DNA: TGCGCCAGCACCCTTTGGGCCGCCCCAATCCTACCCCCTCCTCAGCCCCAGCATTTT. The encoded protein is CASTLWAAPILPPPQPQHF.

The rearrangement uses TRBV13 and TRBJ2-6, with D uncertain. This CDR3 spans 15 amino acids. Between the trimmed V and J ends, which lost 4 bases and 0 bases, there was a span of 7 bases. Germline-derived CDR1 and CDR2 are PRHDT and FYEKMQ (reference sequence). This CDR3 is CASSSAGSGANVLTF. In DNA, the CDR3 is TGTGCCAGCAGCTCGGCAGGCTCTGGGGCCAACGTCCTGACTTTC.

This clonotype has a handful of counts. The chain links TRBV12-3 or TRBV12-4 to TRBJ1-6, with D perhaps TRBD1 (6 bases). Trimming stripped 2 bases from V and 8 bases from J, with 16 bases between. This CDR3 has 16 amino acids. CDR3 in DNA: TGTGCCAGCAGTTTAAGGCCGACAGGCTTCTATTCACCCCTCCACTTT. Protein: CASSLRPTGFYSPLHF.

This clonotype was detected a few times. The CDR3 sequence is CASTHEWRVETQYF. CDR3 bases: TGTGCCAGCACCCACGAGTGGAGGGTCGAGACCCAGTACTTC. The chain couples TRBV12-3 or TRBV12-4 to TRBJ2-5, with D tentatively TRBD2 (6 bases). V was trimmed by 7 bases and J by 5 bases, leaving 17 bases between them. The CDR3 has 14 residues.

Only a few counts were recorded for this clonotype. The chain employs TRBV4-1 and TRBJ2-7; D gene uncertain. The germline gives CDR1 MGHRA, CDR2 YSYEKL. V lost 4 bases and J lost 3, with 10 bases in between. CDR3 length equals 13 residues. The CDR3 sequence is CASSPAPGYEQYV. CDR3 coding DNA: TGCGCCAGCAGCCCAGCTCCGGGCTACGAGCAGTACGTC.

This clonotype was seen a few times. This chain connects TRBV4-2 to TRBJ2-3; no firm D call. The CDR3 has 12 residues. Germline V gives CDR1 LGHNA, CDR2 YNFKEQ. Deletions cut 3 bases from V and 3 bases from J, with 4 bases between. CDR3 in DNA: TGTGCCAGCAGCCATAGTACAGATACGCAGTATTTT. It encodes CASSHSTDTQYF.

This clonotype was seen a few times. DNA of the CDR3: TGCGCCAGCAGCCCTCGGCCCGGGGTGGATGAGCAGTTCTTC. This encodes CASSPRPGVDEQFF. The chain recombines TRBV4-3 with TRBJ2-1; the D gene is possibly TRBD2 (5 bases). From germline, CDR1 is LGHNA and CDR2 YSLEER. The CDR3 has 14 amino acids. V shed 4 bases and J shed 8 bases, with 15 bases lying between them.

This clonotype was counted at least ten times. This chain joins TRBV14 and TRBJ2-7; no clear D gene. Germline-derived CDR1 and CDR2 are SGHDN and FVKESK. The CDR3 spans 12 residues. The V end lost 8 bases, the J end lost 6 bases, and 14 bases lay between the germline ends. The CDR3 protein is CASVMSALEQYV. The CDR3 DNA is TGTGCCAGCGTTATGTCTGCACTCGAGCAGTACGTC.

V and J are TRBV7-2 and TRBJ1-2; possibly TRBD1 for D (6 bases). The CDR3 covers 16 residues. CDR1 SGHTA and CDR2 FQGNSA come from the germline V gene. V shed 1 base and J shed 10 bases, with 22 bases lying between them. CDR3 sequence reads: CASSLEEGGRGINYTF. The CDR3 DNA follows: TGTGCCAGCAGCTTAGAGGAGGGGGGCAGGGGAATAAACTACACCTTC.

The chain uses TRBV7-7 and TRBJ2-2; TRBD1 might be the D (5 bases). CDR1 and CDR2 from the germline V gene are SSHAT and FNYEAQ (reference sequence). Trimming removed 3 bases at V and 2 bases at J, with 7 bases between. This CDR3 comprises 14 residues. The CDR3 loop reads CASSLTVNTGELFF. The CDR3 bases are TGTGCCAGCAGCTTGACAGTCAACACCGGGGAGCTGTTTTTT.

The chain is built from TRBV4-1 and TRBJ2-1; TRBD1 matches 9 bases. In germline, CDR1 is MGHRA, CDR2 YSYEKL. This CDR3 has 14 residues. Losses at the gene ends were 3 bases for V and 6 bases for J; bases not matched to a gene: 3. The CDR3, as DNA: TGCGCCAGCAGCCAGGACAGGGGCCCCAATGAGCAGTTCTTC. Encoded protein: CASSQDRGPNEQFF.

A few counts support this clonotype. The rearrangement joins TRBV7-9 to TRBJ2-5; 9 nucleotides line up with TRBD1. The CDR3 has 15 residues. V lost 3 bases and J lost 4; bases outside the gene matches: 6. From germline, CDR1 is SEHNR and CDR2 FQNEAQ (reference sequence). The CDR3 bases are TGTGCCAGCAGCTTTAGGGACAGGGACCGAGAGACCCAGTACTTC. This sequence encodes CASSFRDRDRETQYF.

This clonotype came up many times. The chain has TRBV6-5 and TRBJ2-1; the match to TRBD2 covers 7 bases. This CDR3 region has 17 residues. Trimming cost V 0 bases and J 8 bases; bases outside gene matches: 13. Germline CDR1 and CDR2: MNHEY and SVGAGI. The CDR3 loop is CASSYSAPVGGLDEQFF. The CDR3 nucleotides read TGTGCCAGCAGTTACTCGGCTCCCGTCGGGGGGTTGGATGAGCAGTTCTTC.

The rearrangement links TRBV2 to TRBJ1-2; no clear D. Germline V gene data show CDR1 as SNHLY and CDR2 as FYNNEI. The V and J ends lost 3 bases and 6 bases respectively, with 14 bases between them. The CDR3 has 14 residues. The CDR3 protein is CASSDYRGVDGYTF. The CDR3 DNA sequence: TGTGCCAGCAGTGACTATCGGGGTGTTGATGGCTACACCTTC.

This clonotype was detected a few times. CDR3 protein: CASSPTGYEQYF. The CDR3 DNA is TGTGCCAGCAGCCCGACAGGCTACGAGCAGTACTTC. The gene calls are TRBV5-5 and TRBJ2-7, with D tentatively TRBD1 (6 bases). The CDR3 consists of 12 residues. The germline CDR1 and CDR2 sequences are SGHKS and YYEKEE (reference sequence). The V gene lost 4 bases and the J gene lost 3 bases, with 8 bases spanning the gap.

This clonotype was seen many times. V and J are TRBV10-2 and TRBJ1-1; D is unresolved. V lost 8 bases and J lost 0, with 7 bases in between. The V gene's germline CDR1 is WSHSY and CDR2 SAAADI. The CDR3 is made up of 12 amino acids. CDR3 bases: TGCGCCAGCGGAGGACTGAACACTGAAGCTTTCTTT. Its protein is CASGGLNTEAFF.

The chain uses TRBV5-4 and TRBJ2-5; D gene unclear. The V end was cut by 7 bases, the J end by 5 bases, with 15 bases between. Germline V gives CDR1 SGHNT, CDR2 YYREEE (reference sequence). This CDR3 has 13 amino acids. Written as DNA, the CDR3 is TGTGCCAGCGGGCGTGAAGACGAGGAGACCCAGTACTTC. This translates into CASGREDEETQYF.

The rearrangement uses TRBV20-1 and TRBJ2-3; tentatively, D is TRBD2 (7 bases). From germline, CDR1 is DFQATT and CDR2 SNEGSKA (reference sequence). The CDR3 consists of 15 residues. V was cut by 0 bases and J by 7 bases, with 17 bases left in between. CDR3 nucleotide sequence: TGCAGTGCTAGAGATGTAGGGGGGGTTCACAATACGCAGTATTTT. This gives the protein CSARDVGGVHNTQYF.

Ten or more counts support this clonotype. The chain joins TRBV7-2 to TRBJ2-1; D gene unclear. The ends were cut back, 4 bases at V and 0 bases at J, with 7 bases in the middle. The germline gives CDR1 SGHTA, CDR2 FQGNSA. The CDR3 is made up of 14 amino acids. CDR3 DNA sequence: TGTGCCAGCAGCTACTCGGGCTCCTACAATGAGCAGTTCTTC. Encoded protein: CASSYSGSYNEQFF.

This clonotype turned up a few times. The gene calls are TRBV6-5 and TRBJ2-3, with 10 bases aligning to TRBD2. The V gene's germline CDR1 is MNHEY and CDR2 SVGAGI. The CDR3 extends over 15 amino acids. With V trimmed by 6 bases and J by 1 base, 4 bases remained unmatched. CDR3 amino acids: CASRPTSGGTDTQYF. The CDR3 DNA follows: TGTGCCAGCAGGCCCACTAGCGGGGGCACAGATACGCAGTATTTT.

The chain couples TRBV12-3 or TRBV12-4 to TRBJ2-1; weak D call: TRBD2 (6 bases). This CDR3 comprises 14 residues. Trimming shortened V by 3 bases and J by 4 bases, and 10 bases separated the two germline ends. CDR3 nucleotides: TGTGCCAGCAGTTTTCTAGGAGGGTACAATGAGCAGTTCTTC. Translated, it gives CASSFLGGYNEQFF.